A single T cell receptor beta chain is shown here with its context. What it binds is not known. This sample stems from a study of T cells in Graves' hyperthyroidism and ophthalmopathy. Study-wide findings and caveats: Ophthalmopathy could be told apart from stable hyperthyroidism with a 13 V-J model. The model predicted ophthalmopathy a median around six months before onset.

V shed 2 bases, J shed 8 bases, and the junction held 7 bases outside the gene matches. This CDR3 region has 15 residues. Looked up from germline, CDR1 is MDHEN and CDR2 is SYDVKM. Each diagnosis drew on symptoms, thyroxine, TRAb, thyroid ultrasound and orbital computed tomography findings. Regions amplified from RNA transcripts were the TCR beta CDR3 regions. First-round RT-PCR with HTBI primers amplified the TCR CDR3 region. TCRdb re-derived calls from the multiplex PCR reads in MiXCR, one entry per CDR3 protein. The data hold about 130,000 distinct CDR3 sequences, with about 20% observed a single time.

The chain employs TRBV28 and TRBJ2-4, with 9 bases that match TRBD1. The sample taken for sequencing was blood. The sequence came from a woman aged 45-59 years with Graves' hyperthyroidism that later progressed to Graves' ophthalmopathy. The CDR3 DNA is TGTGCCAGCAGTTTAAGAGGGACAGGGAGGGACATTCAGTACTTC. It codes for CASSLRGTGRDIQYF.